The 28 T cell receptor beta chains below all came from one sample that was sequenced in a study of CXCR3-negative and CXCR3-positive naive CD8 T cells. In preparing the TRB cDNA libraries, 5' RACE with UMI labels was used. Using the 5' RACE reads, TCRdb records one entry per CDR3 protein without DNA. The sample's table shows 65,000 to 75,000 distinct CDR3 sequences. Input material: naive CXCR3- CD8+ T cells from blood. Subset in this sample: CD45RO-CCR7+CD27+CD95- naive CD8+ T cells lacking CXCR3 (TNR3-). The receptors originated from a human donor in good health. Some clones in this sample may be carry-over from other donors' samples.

The CDR3 is CASSLFPTMGATDTQYF. V usage is TRBV28 and J usage is TRBJ2-3; TCRdb indicates TRBD1, and absent DNA this call remains unverified. The CDR3 is made up of 17 amino acids. Per the germline V gene, CDR1 is MDHEN and CDR2 is SYDVKM.

The CDR3 loop is CASSQGTPYEQYF. The chain recombines TRBV4-1 with TRBJ2-7. The CDR3 extends over 13 amino acids. Germline CDR1 and CDR2: MGHRA and YSYEKL.

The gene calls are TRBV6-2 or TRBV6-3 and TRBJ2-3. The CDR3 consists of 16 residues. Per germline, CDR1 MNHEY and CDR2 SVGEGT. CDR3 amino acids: CASSYSRTSGTDTQYF.

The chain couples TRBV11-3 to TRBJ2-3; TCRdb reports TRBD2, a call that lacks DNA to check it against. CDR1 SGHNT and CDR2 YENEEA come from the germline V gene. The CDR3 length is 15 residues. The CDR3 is CASSSPSGLTDTQYF.

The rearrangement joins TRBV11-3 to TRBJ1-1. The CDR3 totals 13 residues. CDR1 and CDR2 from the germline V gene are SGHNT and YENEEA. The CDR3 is CASSPRSGAEAFF.

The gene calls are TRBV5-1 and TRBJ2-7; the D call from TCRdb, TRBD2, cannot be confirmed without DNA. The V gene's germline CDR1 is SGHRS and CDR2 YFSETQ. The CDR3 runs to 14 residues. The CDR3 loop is CASSQVGALYEQYF.

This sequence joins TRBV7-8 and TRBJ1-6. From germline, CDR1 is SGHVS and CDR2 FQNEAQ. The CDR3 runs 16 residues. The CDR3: CASSSGLGSYNSPLHF.

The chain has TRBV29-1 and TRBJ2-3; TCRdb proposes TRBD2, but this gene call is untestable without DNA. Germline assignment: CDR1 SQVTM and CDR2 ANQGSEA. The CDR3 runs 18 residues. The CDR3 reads CSVPRGENPKPSTDTQYF.

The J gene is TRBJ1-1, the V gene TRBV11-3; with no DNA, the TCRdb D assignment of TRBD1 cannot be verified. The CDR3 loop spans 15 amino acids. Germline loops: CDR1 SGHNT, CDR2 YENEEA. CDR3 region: CASSSWVGGNTEAFF.

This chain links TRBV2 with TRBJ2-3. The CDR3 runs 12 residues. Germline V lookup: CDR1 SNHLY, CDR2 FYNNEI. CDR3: CASKEVPDTQYF.

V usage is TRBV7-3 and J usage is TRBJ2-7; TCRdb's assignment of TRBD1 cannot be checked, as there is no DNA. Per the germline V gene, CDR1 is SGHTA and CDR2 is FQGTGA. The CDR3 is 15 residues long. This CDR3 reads CASSLGPGPTYEQYF.

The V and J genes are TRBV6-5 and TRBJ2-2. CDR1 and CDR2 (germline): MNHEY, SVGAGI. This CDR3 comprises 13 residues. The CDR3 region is CASSSSGSGELFF.

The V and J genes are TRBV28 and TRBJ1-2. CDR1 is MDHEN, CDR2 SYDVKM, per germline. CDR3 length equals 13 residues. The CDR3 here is CASSLFSRSGYTF.

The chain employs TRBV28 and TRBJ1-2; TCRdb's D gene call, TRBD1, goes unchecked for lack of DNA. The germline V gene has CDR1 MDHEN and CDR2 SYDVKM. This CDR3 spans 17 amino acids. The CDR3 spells CASSSKTGTGSLYGYTF.

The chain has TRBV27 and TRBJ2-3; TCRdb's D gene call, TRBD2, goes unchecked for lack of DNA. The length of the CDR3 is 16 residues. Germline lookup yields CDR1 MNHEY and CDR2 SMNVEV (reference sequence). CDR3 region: CASSHRSSGYTDTQYF.

The CDR3 loop is CASSPRSTGELFF. This sequence joins TRBV6-6 and TRBJ2-2. There are 13 residues in the CDR3. The germline V gene encodes CDR1 MNHNY and CDR2 SVGAGI (reference sequence).

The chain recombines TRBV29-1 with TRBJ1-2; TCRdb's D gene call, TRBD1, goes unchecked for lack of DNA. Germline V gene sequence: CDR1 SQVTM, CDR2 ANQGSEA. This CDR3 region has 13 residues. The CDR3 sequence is CSVEVQGNYGYTF.

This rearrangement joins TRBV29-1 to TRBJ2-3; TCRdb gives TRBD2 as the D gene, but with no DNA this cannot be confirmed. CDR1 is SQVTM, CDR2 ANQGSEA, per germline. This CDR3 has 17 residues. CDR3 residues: CSPETSGDLLRGRTQYF.

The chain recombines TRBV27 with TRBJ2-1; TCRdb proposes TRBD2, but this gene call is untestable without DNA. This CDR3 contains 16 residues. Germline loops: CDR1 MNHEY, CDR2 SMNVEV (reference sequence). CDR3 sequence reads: CASTRLGLADYNEQFF.

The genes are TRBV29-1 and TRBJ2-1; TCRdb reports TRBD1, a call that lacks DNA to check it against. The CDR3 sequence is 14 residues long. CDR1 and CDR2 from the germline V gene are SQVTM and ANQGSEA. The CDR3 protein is CSARGVVSYNEQFF.

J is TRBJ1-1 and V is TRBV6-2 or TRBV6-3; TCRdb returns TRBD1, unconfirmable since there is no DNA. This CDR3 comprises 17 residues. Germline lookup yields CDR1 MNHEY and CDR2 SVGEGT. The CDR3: CASSYPSTGVTNTEAFF.

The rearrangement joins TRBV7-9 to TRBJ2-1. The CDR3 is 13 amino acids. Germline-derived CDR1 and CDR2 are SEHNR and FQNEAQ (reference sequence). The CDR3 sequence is CASSFLSNNEQFF.

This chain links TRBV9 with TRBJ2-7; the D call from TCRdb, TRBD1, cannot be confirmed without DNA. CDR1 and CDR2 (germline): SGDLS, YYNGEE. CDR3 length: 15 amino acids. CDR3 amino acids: CASSSSGSSSYEQYF.

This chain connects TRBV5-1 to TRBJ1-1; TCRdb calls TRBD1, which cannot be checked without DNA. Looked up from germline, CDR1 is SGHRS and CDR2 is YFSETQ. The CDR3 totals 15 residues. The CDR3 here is CASSPDRGRNPEAFF. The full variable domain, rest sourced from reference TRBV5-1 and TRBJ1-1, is KAGVTQTPRYLIKTRGQQVTLSCSPISGHRSVSWYQQTPGQGLQFLFEYFSETQRNKGNFPGRFSGRQFSNSRSEMNVSTLELGDSALYLCASSPDRGRNPEAFFGQGTRLTVV.

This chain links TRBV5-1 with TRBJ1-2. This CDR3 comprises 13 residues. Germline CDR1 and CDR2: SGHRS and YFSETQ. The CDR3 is CASSLGPHYGYTF.

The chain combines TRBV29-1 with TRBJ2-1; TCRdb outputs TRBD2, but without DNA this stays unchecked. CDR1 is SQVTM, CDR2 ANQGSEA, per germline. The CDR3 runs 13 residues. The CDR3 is CSGLSGRVNEQFF.

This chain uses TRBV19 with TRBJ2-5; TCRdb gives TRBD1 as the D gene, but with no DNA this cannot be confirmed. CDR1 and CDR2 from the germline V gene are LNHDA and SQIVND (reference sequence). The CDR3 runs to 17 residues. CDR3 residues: CASSNIAGTGIDGTQYF.

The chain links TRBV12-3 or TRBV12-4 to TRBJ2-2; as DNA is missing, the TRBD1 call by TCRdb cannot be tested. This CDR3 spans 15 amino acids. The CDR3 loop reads CASTLGTGQIGELFF.